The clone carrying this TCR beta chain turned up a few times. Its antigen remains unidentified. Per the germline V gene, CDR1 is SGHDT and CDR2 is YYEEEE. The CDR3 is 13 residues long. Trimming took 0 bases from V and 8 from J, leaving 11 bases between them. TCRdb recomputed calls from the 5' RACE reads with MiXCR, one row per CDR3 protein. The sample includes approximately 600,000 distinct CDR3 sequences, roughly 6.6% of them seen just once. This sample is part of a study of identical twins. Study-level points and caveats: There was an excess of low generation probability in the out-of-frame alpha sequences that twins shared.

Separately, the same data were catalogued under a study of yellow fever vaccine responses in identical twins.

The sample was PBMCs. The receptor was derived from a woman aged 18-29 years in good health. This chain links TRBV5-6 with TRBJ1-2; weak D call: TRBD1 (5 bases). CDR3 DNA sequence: TGTGCCAGCAGCTTGGGGGGCCCGAGGGGCTACACCTTC. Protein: CASSLGGPRGYTF.